These T cell receptor beta chains were read from a single sample in a study of cytomegalovirus exposure and HLA in healthy donors. Assay: immunoSEQ multiplex PCR; the TCRdb copy retains only in-frame clones and omits some. The sample lists some 100,000 clones, less than 80% occurring once. Sequencing used PBMCs. These receptors were obtained from a woman between 50 and 59 years old in good health and CMV-seropositive. CDR3s include the opening cysteine and the closing phenylalanine or tryptophan. Fields, in order: V gene, J gene, clone size, CDR3 protein. Only part of the rows carry a size: once, few, many, or a class if the clone is expanded.

TRBV7-9	TRBJ2-5	.	CASSLARATPETQYF
TRBV4-1	TRBJ2-1	.	CASSQEGGPYNEQFF
TRBV11-2	TRBJ1-2	.	CASAPEGGGYGYTF
TRBV2	TRBJ1-2	.	CASSERAEQGAKTIYGYTF
TRBV28	TRBJ2-5	.	CASSPQRGWPVETQYF
TRBV7-9	TRBJ1-6	.	CASSPVTGGNSPLHF
TRBV7-9	TRBJ1-2	.	CSSSPSGGHGYTF
TRBV14	TRBJ1-2	.	CASSSGQQNYGYTF
TRBV9	TRBJ2-5	.	CASSVGRGYQETQYF
TRBV7-2	TRBJ1-5	.	CASSLDGGGGSNQPQHF
TRBV5-6	TRBJ1-5	.	CASSLGPLGGNQPQHF
TRBV19	TRBJ1-5	.	CASSIGGVLQPQHF
TRBV9	TRBJ2-7	.	CASSLGTSDAQYF
TRBV6-4	TRBJ2-3	.	CASSGLAGGLDTQYF
TRBV28	TRBJ2-7	.	CATIVGSTWSASYEQYF
TRBV7-2	TRBJ2-7	few	CASSSPREGRTYEQYF
TRBV19	TRBJ2-3	.	CASSISRGFTDTQYF
TRBV29-1	TRBJ1-2	.	CSVVDEGNSYGYTF
TRBV7-2	TRBJ1-2	.	CASSYGQDYGYTF
TRBV15	TRBJ1-5	.	CATSRDGGDQPQHF
TRBV7-9	TRBJ1-1	.	CSSSPLGTEAFF
TRBV7-9	TRBJ2-1	few	CASSWPGGSGGAAYNEQFF
TRBV7-6	TRBJ2-6	.	CASSGSGANGLTF
TRBV10-3	TRBJ2-3	.	CAISEEGTDTQYF
TRBV19	TRBJ1-5	.	CASGGQKSNQPQHF
TRBV9	TRBJ2-7	.	CASSPRTSGGGYEQYF
TRBV29-1	TRBJ2-3	few	CSGVGADTQYF
TRBV7-3	TRBJ2-7	.	CASSPSGGPYEQYF
TRBV18	TRBJ2-3	.	CASSPLLRGRGTDTQYF
TRBV10-3	TRBJ1-2	.	CAIFGEGDYTF
TRBV6-6	TRBJ1-4	.	CASSAKGRGTEKLFF
TRBV7-2	TRBJ1-2	.	CASSLAGTGAYGYTF
TRBV10-3	TRBJ2-5	.	CAIRETQYF
TRBV11-2	TRBJ2-7	.	CASSLTGANSYEQYF
TRBV28	TRBJ2-4	.	CASSSPGLLAGNIQYF
TRBV5-4	TRBJ2-1	.	CAWARTGFEQFF
TRBV27	TRBJ2-1	.	CASSLGTSGKGEQFF
TRBV4-2	TRBJ2-3	few	CASSQELLAAVSSTDTQYF
TRBV2	TRBJ1-5	.	CASSGQDQPQHF
TRBV21-1	TRBJ1-2	few	CASSKVGNILCDYGYTF
TRBV6-5	TRBJ1-1	.	CASSRSDTEAFF
TRBV5-1	TRBJ2-7	.	CASRNTLGGVSYEQYF
TRBV21-1	TRBJ2-6	.	CASSKWGVIINVLTF
TRBV7-9	TRBJ1-2	.	CASSSWTGAFYGYTF
TRBV2	TRBJ2-1	few	CASNEASGYNEQFF
TRBV5-6	TRBJ1-1	.	CASSLGQVNTEAFF
TRBV7-2	TRBJ2-1	.	CASSLQLLSYNEQFF
TRBV7-9	TRBJ2-6	.	CASSPGQGSGANVLTF
TRBV7-3	TRBJ1-1	.	CASSFGTGDEAFF
TRBV11-2	TRBJ2-1	.	CASSLVGGLAVNEQFF
TRBV5-5	TRBJ2-7	once	CASSLGGRLHEQYF
TRBV7-2	TRBJ2-2	once	CASSFRWVAGAHRELFF
TRBV9	TRBJ2-3	few	CASSVAGGRWDTQYF
TRBV18	TRBJ2-1	few	CASSPPVSGGAHEQFF
TRBV7-2	TRBJ2-5	.	CASSPAGKNEETQYF
TRBV6-6	TRBJ1-4	.	CASSGTATNEKLFF
TRBV28	TRBJ2-1	few	CASSLRGTSYNEQFF
TRBV5-1	TRBJ1-1	.	CASSVGAGRVFAEAFF